This T cell receptor (beta chain) was sequenced during a study of OX40 agonist ivuxolimab in advanced cancers. Regarding the study as a whole: Among the lowest peripheral clonal expansion occurred in 0.1-3.0 mg/kg partial responders. Clonal expansion from baseline to week 6 occurred in both CD4+ and CD8+ T cells.

In the case of this clone: Its matching antigen is unknown.

This CDR3 has 18 amino acids. Germline loops: CDR1 LNHDA, CDR2 SQIVND (reference sequence). Germline trimming cut 3 bases from V and 2 bases from J; bases unmatched to any gene: 4. The assay was immunoSEQ multiplex PCR, and TCRdb's table has in-frame clones only and misses some. The top ten hold about 0.4% of the sample, which has roughly 60,000 clones, around 93% seen once. The material was CD4+ or CD8+ T cells sorted from blood, obtained in a trial of the OX40 agonist ivuxolimab. The J gene is TRBJ2-1, the V gene TRBV19, with 16 bases identical to TRBD2. This TCR derives from an adult with an advanced solid tumor such as melanoma, head and neck, liver or kidney cancer. As DNA, the CDR3 is TGTGCCAGTAGTATGGGGACTAGCGGGAGGGCGGCCTACAATGAGCAGTTCTTC. Its translation: CASSMGTSGRAAYNEQFF.